This T cell receptor beta chain was recovered during a study of naive and memory T cell subsets. An equimolar mix of two oligonucleotides served as the beta constant-region primer for TRBC1 and TRBC2. The ligated cDNA underwent four PCR rounds using SP2 and nested alpha and beta constant-region primers. TCRdb recomputed calls from the UMI-ligation and nested PCR reads with MiXCR, one row per CDR3 protein. The table lists about 82,000 distinct CDR3 sequences, about 10% of them singletons. Germline-derived CDR1 and CDR2 are MDHEN and SYDVKM. Trimming left V 3 bases short and J 5 bases short, with 17 bases between. This CDR3 has 15 residues. This clonotype was counted many times.

The sequence derives from a human donor in good health. The J gene is TRBJ2-7, the V gene TRBV28; D tentatively fits TRBD1 or TRBD2 (5 bases each). Sequencing used naive CD8+ T cells from blood. The CDR3 coding sequence is TGTGCCAGCAGTTTGGAAATCGGGGCACTGGACGAGCAGTACTTC. This encodes CASSLEIGALDEQYF. Complete variable domain (other parts from reference TRBV28 and TRBJ2-7): DVKVTQSSRYLVKRTGEKVFLECVQDMDHENMFWYRQDPGLGLRLIYFSYDVKMKEKGDIPEGYSVSREKKERFSLILESASTNQTSMYLCASSLEIGALDEQYFGPGTRLTVT.